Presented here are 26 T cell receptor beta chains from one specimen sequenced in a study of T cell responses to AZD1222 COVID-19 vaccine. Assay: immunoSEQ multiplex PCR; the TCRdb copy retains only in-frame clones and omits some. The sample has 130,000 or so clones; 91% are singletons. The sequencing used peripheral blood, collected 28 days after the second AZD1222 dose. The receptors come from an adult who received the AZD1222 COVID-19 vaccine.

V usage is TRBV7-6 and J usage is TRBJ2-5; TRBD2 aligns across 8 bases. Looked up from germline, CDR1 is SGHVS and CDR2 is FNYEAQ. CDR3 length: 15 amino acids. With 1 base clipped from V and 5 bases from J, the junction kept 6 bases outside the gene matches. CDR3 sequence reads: CASSLGWSSGETQYF. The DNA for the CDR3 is TGTGCCAGCAGCTTAGGGTGGTCTAGCGGGGAGACCCAGTACTTC.

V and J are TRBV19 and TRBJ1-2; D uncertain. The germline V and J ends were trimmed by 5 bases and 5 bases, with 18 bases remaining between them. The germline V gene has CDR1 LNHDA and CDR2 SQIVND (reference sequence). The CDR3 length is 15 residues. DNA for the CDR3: TGTGCCAGTAGTGGCTCCAGCCACTTCTTATATGGCTACACCTTC. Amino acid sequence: CASSGSSHFLYGYTF.

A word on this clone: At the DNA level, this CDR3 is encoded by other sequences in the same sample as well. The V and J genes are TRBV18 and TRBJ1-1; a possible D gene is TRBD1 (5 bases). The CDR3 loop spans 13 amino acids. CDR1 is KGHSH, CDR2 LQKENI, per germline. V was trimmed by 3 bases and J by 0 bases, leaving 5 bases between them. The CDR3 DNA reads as TGTGCCAGCTCACCGACAGTGAACACTGAAGCTTTCTTT. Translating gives CASSPTVNTEAFF.

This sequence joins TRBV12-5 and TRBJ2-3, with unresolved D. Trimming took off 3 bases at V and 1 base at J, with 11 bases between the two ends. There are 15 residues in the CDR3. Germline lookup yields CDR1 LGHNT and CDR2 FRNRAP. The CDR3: CASGFTDVGTDTQYF. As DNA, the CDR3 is TGTGCTAGTGGTTTCACGGACGTGGGCACAGATACGCAGTATTTT.

DNA of the CDR3: TGCGCCAGCAGCTTGGCCCCCGGCAGAGAAGAGACCCAGTACTTC. It yields the protein CASSLAPGREETQYF. This chain uses TRBV5-1 with TRBJ2-5, with no clear D. V gave up 0 bases and J gave up 3 bases, with 12 bases separating them. Germline CDR1 is SGHRS and CDR2 is YFSETQ. The CDR3 spans 15 residues.

CDR3: CASSVDGDYGYTF. The CDR3 nucleotides are TGCGCCAGCAGCGTCGACGGTGACTATGGCTACACCTTC. This chain connects TRBV5-1 to TRBJ1-2; D not certain. The CDR3 spans 13 residues. V dropped 4 bases and J dropped 3 bases, with 10 bases sitting between them. Per the germline V gene, CDR1 is SGHRS and CDR2 is YFSETQ. The full variable domain, rest sourced from reference TRBV5-1 and TRBJ1-2, is KAGVTQTPRYLIKTRGQQVTLSCSPISGHRSVSWYQQTPGQGLQFLFEYFSETQRNKGNFPGRFSGRQFSNSRSEMNVSTLELGDSALYLCASSVDGDYGYTFGSGTRLTVV.

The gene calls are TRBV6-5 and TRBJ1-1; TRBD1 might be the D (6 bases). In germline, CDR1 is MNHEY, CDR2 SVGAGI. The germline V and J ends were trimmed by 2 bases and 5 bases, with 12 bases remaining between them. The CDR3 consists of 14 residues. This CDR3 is CASSYIGRGTEAFF. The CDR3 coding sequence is TGTGCCAGCAGTTACATAGGGAGGGGGACTGAAGCTTTCTTT.

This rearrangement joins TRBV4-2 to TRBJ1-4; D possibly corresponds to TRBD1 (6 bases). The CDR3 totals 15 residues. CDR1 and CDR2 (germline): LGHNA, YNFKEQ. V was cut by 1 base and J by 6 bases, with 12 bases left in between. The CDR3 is CASSQVQGEDEKLFF. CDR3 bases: TGTGCCAGCAGCCAAGTACAGGGCGAGGATGAAAAACTGTTTTTT.

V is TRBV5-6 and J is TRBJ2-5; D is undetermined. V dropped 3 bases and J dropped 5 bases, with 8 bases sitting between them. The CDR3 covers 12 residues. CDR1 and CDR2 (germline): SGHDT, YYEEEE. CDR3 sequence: CASSSTLETQYF. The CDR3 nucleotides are TGTGCCAGCAGCTCGACCTTGGAGACCCAGTACTTC.

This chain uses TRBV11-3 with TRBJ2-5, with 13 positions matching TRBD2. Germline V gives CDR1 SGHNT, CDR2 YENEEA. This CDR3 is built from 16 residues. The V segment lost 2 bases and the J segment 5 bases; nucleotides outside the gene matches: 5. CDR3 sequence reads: CASSLRGLAGRETQYF. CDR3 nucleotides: TGTGCCAGCAGCTTAAGGGGACTAGCGGGACGGGAGACCCAGTACTTC.

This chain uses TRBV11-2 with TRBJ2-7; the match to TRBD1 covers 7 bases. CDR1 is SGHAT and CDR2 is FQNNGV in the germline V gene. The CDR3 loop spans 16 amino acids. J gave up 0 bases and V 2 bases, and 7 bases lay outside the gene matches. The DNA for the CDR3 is TGTGCCAGCAGCTTAACCCCGGACAGGAGCTCCTACGAGCAGTACTTC. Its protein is CASSLTPDRSSYEQYF.

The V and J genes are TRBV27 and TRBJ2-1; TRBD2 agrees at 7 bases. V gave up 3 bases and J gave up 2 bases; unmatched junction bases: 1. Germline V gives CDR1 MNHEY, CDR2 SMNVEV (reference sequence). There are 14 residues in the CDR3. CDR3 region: CASSLAGAYNEQFF. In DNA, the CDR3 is TGTGCCAGCAGTTTGGCGGGAGCCTACAATGAGCAGTTCTTC.

CDR3 protein: CASSYDQGNTEAFF. DNA of the CDR3: TGTGCCAGCAGTTACGATCAGGGCAACACTGAAGCTTTCTTT. The gene calls are TRBV6-5 and TRBJ1-1, with a weak D call TRBD1 (5 bases). Germline V gene sequence: CDR1 MNHEY, CDR2 SVGAGI. The germline V and J ends were trimmed by 2 bases and 2 bases, with 9 bases remaining between them. The CDR3 is made up of 14 amino acids.

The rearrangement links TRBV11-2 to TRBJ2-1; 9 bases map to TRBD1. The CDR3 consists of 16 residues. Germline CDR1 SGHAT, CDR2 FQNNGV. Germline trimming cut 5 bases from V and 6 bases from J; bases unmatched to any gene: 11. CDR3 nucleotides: TGTGCCAGCAGCCTACAGGGACAGGGTAATATCAATGAGCAGTTCTTC. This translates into CASSLQGQGNINEQFF.

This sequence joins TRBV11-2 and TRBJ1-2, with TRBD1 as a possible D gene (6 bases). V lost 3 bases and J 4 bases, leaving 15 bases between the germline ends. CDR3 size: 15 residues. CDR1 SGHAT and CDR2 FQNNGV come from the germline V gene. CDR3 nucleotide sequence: TGTGCCAGCAGCTTTAGTTGGGGACACGCCTATGGCTACACCTTC. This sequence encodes CASSFSWGHAYGYTF.

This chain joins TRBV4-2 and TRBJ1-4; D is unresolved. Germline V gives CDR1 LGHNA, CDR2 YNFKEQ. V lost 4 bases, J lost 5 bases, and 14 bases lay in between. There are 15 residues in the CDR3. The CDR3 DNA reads TGTGCCAGCAGCCCAACCGGAACTACGAATGAAAAACTGTTTTTT. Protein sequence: CASSPTGTTNEKLFF.

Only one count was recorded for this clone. In DNA form, the CDR3 reads TGTGCCAGCAGCTTTTCATCTAGCGGGGGAAGCTCCTACAATGAGCAGTTCTTC. This sequence encodes CASSFSSSGGSSYNEQFF. This sequence joins TRBV7-6 and TRBJ2-1; 10 bases align to TRBD2. CDR3 size: 18 residues. V was clipped by 3 bases and J by 0 bases; unmatched bases: 8. Germline V gives CDR1 SGHVS, CDR2 FNYEAQ.

The CDR3 region has the DNA TGTGCCAGCAGTTACACTAGCGGAGGGGCCTACGAGCAGTACGTC. It encodes CASSYTSGGAYEQYV. The chain is built from TRBV6-6 and TRBJ2-7, with 8 bases identical to TRBD2. V was pared by 2 bases and J by 2 bases, with 5 bases of the junction left unmatched. The germline CDR1 and CDR2 sequences are MNHNY and SVGAGI (reference sequence). The CDR3 length is 15 residues.

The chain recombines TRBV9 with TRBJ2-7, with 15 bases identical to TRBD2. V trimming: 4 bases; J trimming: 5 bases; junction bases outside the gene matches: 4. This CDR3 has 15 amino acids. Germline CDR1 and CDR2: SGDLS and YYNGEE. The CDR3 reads CASSPGLAGGHEQYF. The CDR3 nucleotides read TGTGCCAGCAGCCCGGGACTAGCGGGGGGCCACGAGCAGTACTTC.

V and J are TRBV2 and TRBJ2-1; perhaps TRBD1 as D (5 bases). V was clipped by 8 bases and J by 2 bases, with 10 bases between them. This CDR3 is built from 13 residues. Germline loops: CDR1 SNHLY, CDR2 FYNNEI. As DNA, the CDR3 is TGTGCCAGCTCCCAGGGCGCCTACAATGAGCAGTTCTTC. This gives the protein CASSQGAYNEQFF.

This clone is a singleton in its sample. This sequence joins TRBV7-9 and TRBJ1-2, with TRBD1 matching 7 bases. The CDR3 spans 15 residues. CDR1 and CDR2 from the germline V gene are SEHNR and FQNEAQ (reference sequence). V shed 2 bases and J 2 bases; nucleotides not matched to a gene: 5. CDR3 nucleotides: TGTGCCAGCAGCTTACGGGACAGACCAAACTATGGCTACACCTTC. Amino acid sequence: CASSLRDRPNYGYTF.

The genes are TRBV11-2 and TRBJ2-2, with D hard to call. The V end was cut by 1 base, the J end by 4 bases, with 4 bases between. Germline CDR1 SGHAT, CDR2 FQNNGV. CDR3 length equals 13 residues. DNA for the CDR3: TGTGCCAGCAGCTTAGTTCGCACCGGGGAGCTGTTTTTT. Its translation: CASSLVRTGELFF.

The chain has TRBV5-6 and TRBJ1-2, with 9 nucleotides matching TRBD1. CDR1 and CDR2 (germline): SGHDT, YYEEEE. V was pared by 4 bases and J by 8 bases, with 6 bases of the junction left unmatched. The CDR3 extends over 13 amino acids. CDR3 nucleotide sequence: TGTGCCAGCAGCCGGGACAGGGAACGCGGCTACACCTTC. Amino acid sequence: CASSRDRERGYTF.

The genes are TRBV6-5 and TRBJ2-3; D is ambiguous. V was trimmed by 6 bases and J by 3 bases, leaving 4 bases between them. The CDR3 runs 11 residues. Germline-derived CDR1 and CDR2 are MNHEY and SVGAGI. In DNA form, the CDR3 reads TGTGCCAGCAGAAATACAGATACGCAGTATTTT. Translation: CASRNTDTQYF.

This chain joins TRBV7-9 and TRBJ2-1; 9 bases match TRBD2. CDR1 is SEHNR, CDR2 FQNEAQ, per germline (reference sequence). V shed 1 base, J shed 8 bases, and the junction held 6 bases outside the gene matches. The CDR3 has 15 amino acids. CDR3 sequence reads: CASSLGLAGWDEQFF. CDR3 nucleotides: TGTGCCAGCAGCTTAGGGCTAGCGGGGTGGGATGAGCAGTTCTTC. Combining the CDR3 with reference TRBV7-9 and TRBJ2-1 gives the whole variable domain DTGVSQNPRHKITKRGQNVTFRCDPISEHNRLYWYRQTLGQGPEFLTYFQNEAQLEKSRLLSDRFSAERPKGSFSTLEIQRTEQGDSAMYLCASSLGLAGWDEQFFGPGTRLTVL.

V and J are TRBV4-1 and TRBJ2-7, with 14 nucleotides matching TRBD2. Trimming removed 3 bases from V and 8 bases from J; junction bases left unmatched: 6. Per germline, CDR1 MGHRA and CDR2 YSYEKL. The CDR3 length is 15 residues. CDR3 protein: CASSHQGLAGDKQYV. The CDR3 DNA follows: TGCGCCAGCAGCCACCAGGGACTAGCGGGAGATAAGCAGTACGTC.